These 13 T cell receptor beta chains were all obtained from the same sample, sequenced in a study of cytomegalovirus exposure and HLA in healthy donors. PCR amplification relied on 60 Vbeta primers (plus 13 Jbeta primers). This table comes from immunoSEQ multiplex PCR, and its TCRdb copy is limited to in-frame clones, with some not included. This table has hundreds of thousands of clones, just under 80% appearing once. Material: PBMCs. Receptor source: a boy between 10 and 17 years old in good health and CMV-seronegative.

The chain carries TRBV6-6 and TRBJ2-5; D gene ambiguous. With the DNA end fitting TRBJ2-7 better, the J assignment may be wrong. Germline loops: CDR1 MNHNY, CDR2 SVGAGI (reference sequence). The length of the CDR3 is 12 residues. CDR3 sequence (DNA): TGTGCCAGCAGTTCAAGCTCCTACGAGCAGTACTTC. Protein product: CASSSSSYEQYF.

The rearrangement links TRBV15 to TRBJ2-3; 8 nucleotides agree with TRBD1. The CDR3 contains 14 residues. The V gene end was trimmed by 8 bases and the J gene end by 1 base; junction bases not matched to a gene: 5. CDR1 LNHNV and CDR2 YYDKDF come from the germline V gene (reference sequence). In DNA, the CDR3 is TGTGCCACCGAATCACAGGGGGGCACAGATACGCAGTATTTT. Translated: CATESQGGTDTQYF. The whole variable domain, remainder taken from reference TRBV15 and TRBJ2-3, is DAMVIQNPRYQVTQFGKPVTLSCSQTLNHNVMYWYQQKSSQAPKLLFHYYDKDFNNEADTPDNFQSRRPNTSFCFLDIRSPGLGDTAMYLCATESQGGTDTQYFGPGTRLTVL.

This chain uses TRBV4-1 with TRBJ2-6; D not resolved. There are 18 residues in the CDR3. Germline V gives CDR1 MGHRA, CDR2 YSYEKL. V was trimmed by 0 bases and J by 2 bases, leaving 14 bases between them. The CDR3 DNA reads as TGCGCCAGCAGCCAAGATGCCTATAAGTACGCTGGGGCCAACGTCCTGACTTTC. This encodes CASSQDAYKYAGANVLTF.

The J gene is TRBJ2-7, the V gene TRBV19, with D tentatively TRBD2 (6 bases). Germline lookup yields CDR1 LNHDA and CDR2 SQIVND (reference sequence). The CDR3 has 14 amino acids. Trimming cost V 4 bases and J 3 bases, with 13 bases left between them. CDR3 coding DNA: TGTGCCAGTAGTAGGACGGGAGAGGTCTACGAGCAGTACTTC. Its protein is CASSRTGEVYEQYF.

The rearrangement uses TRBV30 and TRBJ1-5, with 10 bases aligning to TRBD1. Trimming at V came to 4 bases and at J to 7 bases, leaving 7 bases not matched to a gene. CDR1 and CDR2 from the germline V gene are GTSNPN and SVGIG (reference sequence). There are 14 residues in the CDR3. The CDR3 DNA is TGTGCCTGGACCCCCGGGACAGGGGTCCAGCCCCAGCATTTT. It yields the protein CAWTPGTGVQPQHF.

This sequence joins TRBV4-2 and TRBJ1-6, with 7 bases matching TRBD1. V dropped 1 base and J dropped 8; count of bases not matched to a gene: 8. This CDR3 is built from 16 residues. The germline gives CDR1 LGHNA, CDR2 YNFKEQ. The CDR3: CASSQGQGGFDSPLHF. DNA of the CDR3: TGTGCCAGCAGCCAAGGACAGGGCGGCTTCGATTCACCCCTCCACTTT.

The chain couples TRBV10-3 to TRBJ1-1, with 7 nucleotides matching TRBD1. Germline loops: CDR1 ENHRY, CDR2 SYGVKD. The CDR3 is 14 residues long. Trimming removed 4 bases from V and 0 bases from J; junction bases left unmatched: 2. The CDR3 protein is CAISGQGLNTEAFF. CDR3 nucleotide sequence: TGTGCCATCAGTGGACAGGGTTTGAACACTGAAGCTTTCTTT.

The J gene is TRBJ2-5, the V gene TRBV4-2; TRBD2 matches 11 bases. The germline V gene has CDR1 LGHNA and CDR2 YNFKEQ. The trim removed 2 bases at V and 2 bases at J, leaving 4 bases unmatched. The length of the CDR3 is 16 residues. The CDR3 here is CASSQQSSGGQETQYF. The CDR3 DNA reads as TGTGCCAGCAGCCAACAATCTAGCGGGGGGCAAGAGACCCAGTACTTC.

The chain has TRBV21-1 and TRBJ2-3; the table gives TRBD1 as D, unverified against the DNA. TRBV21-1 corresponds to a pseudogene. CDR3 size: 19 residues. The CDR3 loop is CASSSRGRGAVASTDTQYF. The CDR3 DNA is TGTGCCAGCAGCAGCAGGGGGCGCGGGGCCGTCGCTAGCACAGATACGCAGTATTTT.

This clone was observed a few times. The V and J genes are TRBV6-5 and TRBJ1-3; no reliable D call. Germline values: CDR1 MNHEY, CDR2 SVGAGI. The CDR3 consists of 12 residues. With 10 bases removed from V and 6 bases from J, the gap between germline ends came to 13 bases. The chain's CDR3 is CAIWAPPNTIYF. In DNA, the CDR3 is TGTGCCATATGGGCACCGCCAAACACCATATATTTT.

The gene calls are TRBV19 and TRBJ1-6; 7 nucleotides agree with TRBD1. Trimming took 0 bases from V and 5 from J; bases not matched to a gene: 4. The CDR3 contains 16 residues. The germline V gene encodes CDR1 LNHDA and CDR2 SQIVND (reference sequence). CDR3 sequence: CASSIDRTGNNSPLHF. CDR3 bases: TGTGCCAGTAGTATAGATCGGACAGGCAATAATTCACCCCTCCACTTT.

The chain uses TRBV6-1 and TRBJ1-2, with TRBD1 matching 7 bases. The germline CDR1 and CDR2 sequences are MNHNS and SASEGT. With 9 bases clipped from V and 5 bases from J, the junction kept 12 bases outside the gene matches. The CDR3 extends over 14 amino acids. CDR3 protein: CASSYTGAVYGYTF. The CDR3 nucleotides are TGTGCCAGTTCCTATACAGGGGCCGTTTATGGCTACACCTTC.

The CDR3 DNA is TGTGCCAGCAGCGTCGACAGGGAAGGGGACTATGGCTACACCTTC. Encoded protein: CASSVDREGDYGYTF. The rearrangement joins TRBV11-2 to TRBJ1-2; 7 positions agree with TRBD1. CDR3 size: 15 residues. Germline V CDR1 and CDR2: SGHAT, FQNNGV. V lost 5 bases and J lost 3; bases outside the gene matches: 9.